One and the same sample provided the 4 T cell receptor beta chains below, sequenced in a study of blood T cell repertoires in COVID-19 (dated by TCRdb to about 2020). Library preparation employed the immunoSEQ multiplex PCR assay. TCRdb took this table from immuneACCESS and kept in-frame rearrangements with V and J called. Such tables lack part of the clones; where checked against another copy, unresolved V genes explain under half of the gap, and the rest is unexplained. The sample table contains 200,000 to 250,000 clones; only one count was recorded for 80% to 90% of them. 3% to 4% of the sample is held by the ten biggest clonotypes. The specimen sequenced was PBMCs or T cells enriched from blood (not recorded which). These receptors were taken from a woman aged 40 to 50 with acute COVID-19.

This chain joins TRBV9 and TRBJ2-3; maybe TRBD1 (5 bases). V dropped 4 bases and J dropped 4 bases, with 16 bases sitting between them. This CDR3 region has 15 residues. The V gene's germline CDR1 is SGDLS and CDR2 YYNGEE. CDR3 in amino acids: CASSPSGAPADTQYF. The CDR3 nucleotides are TGTGCCAGCAGCCCTAGTGGGGCCCCGGCAGATACGCAGTATTTT.

The chain carries TRBV5-1 and TRBJ1-6, with D perhaps matching TRBD1 (5 bases). The V gene's germline CDR1 is SGHRS and CDR2 YFSETQ. V was trimmed by 5 bases and J by 17 bases, leaving 17 bases between them. This CDR3 has 12 residues. The CDR3 region is CASRDPGRDFHF. The DNA of the CDR3 is TGCGCCAGCAGGGACCCGGGACGGGACTTCCACTTT.

The V and J genes are TRBV11-2 and TRBJ2-1, with 11 bases identical to TRBD2. The V segment lost 0 bases and the J segment 6 bases; nucleotides outside the gene matches: 7. The CDR3 has 17 amino acids. Germline V gene data show CDR1 as SGHAT and CDR2 as FQNNGV. In nucleotides, the CDR3 is TGTGCCAGCAGCTTAGAACCCCGGACTAGCGGGTCCAATGAGCAGTTCTTC. Translated: CASSLEPRTSGSNEQFF. The variable domain in full, completed from reference TRBV11-2 and TRBJ2-1, reads EAGVAQSPRYKIIEKRQSVAFWCNPISGHATLYWYQQILGQGPKLLIQFQNNGVVDDSQLPKDRFSAERLKGVDSTLKIQPAKLEDSAVYLCASSLEPRTSGSNEQFFGPGTRLTVL.

Here the CDR3 reads CASSLAGGAIDNEQFF. The DNA for the CDR3 is TGTGCCAGCAGCTTAGCTGGAGGGGCTATTGACAATGAGCAGTTCTTC. The rearrangement links TRBV7-2 to TRBJ2-1; possibly TRBD2 for D (6 bases). The ends were cut back, 0 bases at V and 5 bases at J, with 14 bases in the middle. Per germline, CDR1 SGHTA and CDR2 FQGNSA. This CDR3 region has 16 residues.